This T cell receptor (beta chain) emerged from a study of cytomegalovirus exposure and HLA in healthy donors (dated by TCRdb to the late 2010s). For context, the study as a whole: An earlier analysis of 587 of the donors reported 276 Gb of sequence data and about 120 million unique TCR beta sequences obtained from roughly 170 million T cells. In a later genetic analysis, genome-wide SNP genotypes for about three fifths of the 666 donors were used, and that subset was treated as a discovery cohort. The study combined high-throughput TCR immunosequencing, statistical association of individual TCRs with disease status, and machine learning to predict cytomegalovirus infection status. Across approximately 400 genotyped donors of the cohort, an average of approximately 240,000 unique TCR beta nucleotide sequences per donor were sequenced, and roughly a sixth of those sequences were non-productive. HLA typing covered class I and class II loci at four-digit resolution. The later analysis used no new phenotypic data to find candidate immune exposures, relying instead on TCR beta sequences and their occurrence across donors. Roughly 5 DR-DQ haplotypes were handled as single units for association and clustering, since linkage in the cohort was strong. Every discovery cohort repertoire had been produced on one sequencing platform. A later analysis re-examined previously published TCR beta repertoires from just over 650 donors and added high-resolution HLA genotyping to investigate patterns of TCR occurrence. An earlier analysis of 450 to 750 of the donors used high-throughput TCR beta sequencing to judge whether each TCR beta V gene segment behaved as functional or pseudogenic. An early release that covered 500 to 800 HLA-typed donors contained about 290 gigabases of sequencing data and 65 million to 100 million unique TCR sequences. Typing coverage differed by locus: A, B, C, DRB1 and DQB1 were typed in about 620-640 donors, DQA1 in 522, DPA1 in 600 to 610, and DPB1 in 400 to 480. Alongside the repertoire data, information on donor age, sex, ethnicity and CMV serostatus was compiled. In addition to the first cohort of approximately 670 subjects, a separate validation cohort of approximately 130 different subjects was used. The genetic ancestry cluster associated with self-reported Caucasian donors included roughly 84% of the roughly 380 genotyped donors. The aim of the study was to test whether cataloging public T cell receptors could identify signatures of past pathogen exposure. Using immunosequencing, the study profiled T cell repertoires from approximately 700 subjects and related those repertoires to cytomegalovirus serostatus.

About this clone itself: It has no known antigen specificity. Within one base of it there is no much larger clone, and no base qualities were kept.

What the work shows at the level of the full study, not this receptor alone: The authors suggested that the approach could potentially be generalized to other disease states and immunological phenotypes. A later analysis found that most CMV-associated TCR beta chains appeared HLA-restricted, with HLA associations seemingly driven largely by CMV exposure. The only immune exposure information available for the cohort was CMV serostatus. Only TCR beta chains were sequenced in this cohort, and the absence of alpha or paired-chain data limited detectable features. A further reported finding was that TCR beta sequences accurately predicted the HLA-A and HLA-B alleles for most subjects in the first cohort. An association between a missense DCLRE1C variant and V-gene and J-gene trimming of TCR beta chains was found in a later genetic analysis and replicated in an independent cohort. A total of fewer than 200 TCR beta chains were listed by the study as associated with cytomegalovirus. Cytomegalovirus status was reported to be diagnosed by the classifier with high specificity and sensitivity in both the original and validation cohorts. When HLA alleles, especially DR and DQ, strongly co-occurred, TCR associations were difficult to assign to individual alleles. Because counts were too low, seventeen rarely observed V segments, including chromosome 9 orphons, were excluded from the earlier analysis of several hundred of the donors. Compared with equally common non-associated chains, HLA-associated TCR beta chains in a later analysis were more clonally expanded and had lower generation probabilities. Most TCR sequences were seen in very few donors, while some public TCRs were found in many individuals. In a later analysis, 15,000 to 20,000 TCR beta sequences were associated with specific HLA alleles at a false discovery rate of 0.05. In an earlier analysis of 587 of the donors, most TCR beta V segments appeared in productive rearrangements about 87% or about 30% of the time, broadly matching IMGT annotations. Linkage disequilibrium might explain the correlated functional status among segregating V segments, but an unknown experimental factor could not be ruled out. Sequencing depth was assumed to be roughly uniform across donors in the presence/absence analyses, though that assumption may not hold. In a later analysis, TCR association rates were found to vary across HLA loci, with the most associated TCRs seen for DRB1 alleles and the fewest for HLA-C alleles. Some IMGT-functional V segments, including TRBV6-2 and TRBV6-3, could not be distinguished by the 87-base-pair reads and were therefore excluded. A cluster of highly shared sequence variants was judged likely to be a technical artifact of the sequencing pipeline. A later genetic analysis reported fewer N-insertions in productive TCRs among donors in an Asian-associated ancestry cluster than the approximately 670-donor mean. In vitro tests confirmed that a few of the cytomegalovirus-associated TCR beta chains recognize cytomegalovirus antigens. HLA typing was unavailable for some donors at each locus, so association tests used only the typed subset. According to a later analysis, parvovirus B19, influenza, CMV and Epstein-Barr virus appeared linked to several top co-occurrence clusters.

The cohort was made up of 666 healthy bone marrow donors. At the time of sampling, all cohort members were nominally healthy, though unrecorded immune exposures were likely present. The donor was CMV seropositive and was included in the group of almost 300 seropositive cohort members. A peripheral blood sample was collected from each donor, and TCR beta sequencing was performed on peripheral blood mononuclear cells. Genomic DNA extraction from the blood cell samples was performed with the Qiagen DNeasy Blood Extraction Kit. The protocol used for the library was the immunoSEQ multiplex PCR assay. For the multiplex PCR, a mixture combining 60 forward primers for TCR Vbeta segments and 13 reverse primers for TCR Jbeta segments was used. Amplification of the CDR3 region of rearranged TCR beta genes was performed with a multiplex PCR assay on genomic DNA. On the Illumina HiSeq System, the amplified TCR beta libraries were sequenced as 87-base-pair reads. In the original analysis: In a later analysis, tens of millions of unique TCR beta chains were counted across the roughly 670 repertoires, and around 11 million of these chains were shared by at least two donors. A nearest-neighbor algorithm error-corrected the raw reads and collapsed the reads into unique sequences, merging closely related sequences to remove PCR and sequencing errors. CDR3 sequences were aligned to IMGT reference sequences to assign V, D and J gene segments. For a sequence to be retained, a match of at least six nucleotides to both a V gene segment and a J gene segment was required. A rearrangement counted as productive if the CDR3 had no stop codons and remained in frame with V and J, and every other rearrangement counted as non-productive. CDR3 was defined by IMGT convention, running from the second conserved V-encoded cysteine to the conserved J-encoded phenylalanine. Sequences without an unambiguous match to a single V gene segment were excluded from the earlier analysis of 450 to 650 of the donors. In an earlier analysis of 587 of the donors, V segments were called functional above 56.7% productive rearrangements and were called segregating when the between-donor standard deviation exceeded 5%. A statistical classification framework was developed to diagnose cytomegalovirus status using the catalog of TCR beta chain sequences. In a later analysis, TCR nucleotide sequences were compared against IMGT/GENE-DB human TR gene sequences so that V and J genes could be assigned. Using the TCRdist pipeline, a later analysis assigned CDR3 sequences along with most-parsimonious VDJ recombination scenarios. In a later analysis, each TCR beta chain was defined by its CDR3 amino acid sequence together with its V-gene family, and reads lacking a unique V-gene family were excluded. To address suspected cross-contamination and a sequencing artifact, a later analysis removed around 590 highly shared, low-generation-probability nucleotide sequences. A later analysis calculated a clonal expansion index for each public chain from normalized within-repertoire ranks of inferred template counts. In a later analysis, generation probabilities were computed with a VDJ recombination model fitted to out-of-frame rearrangements, and the resulting probabilities were checked against IGoR. Hypergeometric tests were used in a later analysis to score TCR-TCR, TCR-HLA and TCR-CMV co-occurrence, with a repertoire-size bias correction applied to the TCR pairs. In a later analysis, false discovery rates were estimated by permuting HLA or CMV assignments 20 times. In a later analysis, co-occurring TCRs were grouped using DBSCAN, and TCRdist sequence similarity was added for clustering within HLA-allele-positive subsets. Repertoires with fewer than 30,000 or more than 120,000 public chains, plus five repertoires with anomalous nucleotide sharing, were excluded from co-occurrence clustering. TCRdb retrieved this table from immuneACCESS and kept in-frame rearrangements only. Not all clones are present; in checked studies, unresolved V genes account for under half, and no reason is known for the remainder. The D gene and trimming were derived from the DNA, and the V and J assignments and clone size from that table. The sample yields approximately 120,000 clones; around 85% were counted once. Approximately 4% of the sample is in the top ten clones.

The CDR3 starts with the cysteine, ends with the phenylalanine, and has 14 residues. Only CDR3 DNA is held: 42 bases, read in frame from base 1. CDR1 and CDR2 are read off the germline V gene as MNHEY and SVGAGI. V is trimmed back by 0 bases and J by 5 bases, and the junction contains 4 bases that no gene match accounts for. This receptor chain uses TRBV6-5 and TRBJ2-7, with TRBD2 identical over 7 junction bases. This sequence originates from a man aged 18 to 30 in good health and CMV-seropositive. The specimen was PBMCs. The nucleotides read TGTGCCAGCAGTTACTCGTATGGGAGGGACGAGCAGTACTTC. It translates to CASSYSYGRDEQYF.